The rows below give T cell receptor beta chains drawn from one sample of a study of T-cell memory formation after mild COVID-19. TCRdb used MiXCR to reprocess the 5' RACE reads, holding one entry per CDR3 protein. This table has about 470,000 distinct CDR3 sequences, about 23% appearing once. The sequencing input was PBMCs or a T cell subset sorted from them (not recorded which). The receptors here all came from an adult woman who had mild COVID-19 (a few samples of this study predate the infection). Cell type and time point are not known. CDR3s include the opening cysteine and the closing phenylalanine or tryptophan. D genes are given only for firm matches. Clone sizes are given selectively: once, few, many, or a class where the clone is expanded.

v_call,cdr3_length,j_call,d_call,clone_size,cdr3_nt,cdr3_aa
TRBV24-1,18,TRBJ2-1,TRBD1,many,TGTGCCACCAGTGATTATCGACAGGGATTGAGCTCCTACAATGAGCAGTTCTTC,CATSDYRQGLSSYNEQFF
TRBV25-1,15,TRBJ2-2,TRBD2,few,TGTGCCAGCAGTGTGACTAGCGGGAACACCGGGGAGCTGTTTTTT,CASSVTSGNTGELFF
TRBV20-1,15,TRBJ2-5,TRBD2,-,TGCAGTGCCTCCCCCCTAGCGGGCAGTGAAGAGACCCAGTACTTC,CSASPLAGSEETQYF
TRBV11-3,14,TRBJ2-7,TRBD1,few,TGTGCCAGCAGCTCACAGGGGCAATCCTACGAGCAGTACTTC,CASSSQGQSYEQYF
TRBV11-2,14,TRBJ2-7,TRBD1,-,TGTGCCAGCAGCTTCCGCTGGACAGGGAACGAGCAGTACTTC,CASSFRWTGNEQYF
TRBV9,15,TRBJ2-5,TRBD1,-,TGTGCCAGCAGCGTAGGGGAGACAGGGGGAGAGACCCAGTACTTC,CASSVGETGGETQYF
TRBV6-1,16,TRBJ2-1,TRBD2,few,TGTGCCAGCAGTGAAGTCCTAGCGGGGGGATACAATGAGCAGTTCTTC,CASSEVLAGGYNEQFF
TRBV4-3,13,TRBJ2-3,-,few,TGCGCCAGCAGCCCACTTCTAGGGGACACGCAGTATTTT,CASSPLLGDTQYF
TRBV6-2/TRBV6-3,15,TRBJ2-3,TRBD2,-,TGTGCCAGCAGTTCAGCGGGAAGACGCACAGATACGCAGTATTTT,CASSSAGRRTDTQYF
TRBV3-1,16,TRBJ2-5,TRBD2,once,TGTGCCAGCAGCCAAGGGACTAGCGGGAGTTTTGAGACCCAGTACTTC,CASSQGTSGSFETQYF
TRBV19,14,TRBJ1-5,-,few,TGTGCCAGTAGGACAGTCCAGGGCAATCAGCCCCAGCATTTT,CASRTVQGNQPQHF
TRBV7-2,14,TRBJ2-7,-,-,TGTGCCAGCAGCTTAGGAGCTAGCTTCTACGAGCAGTACTTC,CASSLGASFYEQYF
TRBV25-1,15,TRBJ2-5,-,-,TGTGCCAGCAGTGACTATAAAAGCGGAGAAGAGACCCAGTACTTC,CASSDYKSGEETQYF
TRBV5-1,15,TRBJ2-3,-,few,TGCGCCAGCAGCTTGGAGGCTGGACCCCCAGATACGCAGTATTTT,CASSLEAGPPDTQYF
TRBV20-1,12,TRBJ1-4,TRBD1,-,TGCAGTGCTAGCGAGGACAGGGAAAAACTGTTTTTT,CSASEDREKLFF
TRBV7-9,14,TRBJ2-7,-,few,TGTGCCAGCAGCTTAGCTATGGGCCCGGACGAGCAGTACTTC,CASSLAMGPDEQYF